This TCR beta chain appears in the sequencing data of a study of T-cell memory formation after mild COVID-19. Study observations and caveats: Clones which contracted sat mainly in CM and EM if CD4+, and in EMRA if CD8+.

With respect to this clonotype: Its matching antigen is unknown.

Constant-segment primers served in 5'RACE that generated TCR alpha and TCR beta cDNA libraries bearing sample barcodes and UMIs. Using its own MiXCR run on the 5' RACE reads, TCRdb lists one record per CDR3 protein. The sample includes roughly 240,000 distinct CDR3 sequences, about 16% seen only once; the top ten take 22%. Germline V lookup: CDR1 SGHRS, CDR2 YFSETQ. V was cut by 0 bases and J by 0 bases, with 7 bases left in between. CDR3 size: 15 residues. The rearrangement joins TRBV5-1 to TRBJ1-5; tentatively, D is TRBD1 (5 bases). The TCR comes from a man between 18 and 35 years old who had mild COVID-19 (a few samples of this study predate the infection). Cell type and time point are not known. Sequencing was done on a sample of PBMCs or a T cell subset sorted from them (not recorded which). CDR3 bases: TGCGCCAGCAGCTTGGACAGGACTAGCAATCAGCCCCAGCATTTT. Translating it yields CASSLDRTSNQPQHF.